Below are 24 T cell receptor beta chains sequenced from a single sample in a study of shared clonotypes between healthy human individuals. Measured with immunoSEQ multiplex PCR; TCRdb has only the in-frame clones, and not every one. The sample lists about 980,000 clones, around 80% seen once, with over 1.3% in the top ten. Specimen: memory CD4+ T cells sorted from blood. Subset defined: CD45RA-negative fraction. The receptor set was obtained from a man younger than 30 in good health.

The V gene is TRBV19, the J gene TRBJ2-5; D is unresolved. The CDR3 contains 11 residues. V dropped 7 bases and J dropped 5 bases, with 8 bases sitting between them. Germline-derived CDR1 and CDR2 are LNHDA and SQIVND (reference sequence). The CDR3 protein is CASKLKETQYF. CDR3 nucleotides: TGTGCCAGTAAATTGAAGGAGACCCAGTACTTC.

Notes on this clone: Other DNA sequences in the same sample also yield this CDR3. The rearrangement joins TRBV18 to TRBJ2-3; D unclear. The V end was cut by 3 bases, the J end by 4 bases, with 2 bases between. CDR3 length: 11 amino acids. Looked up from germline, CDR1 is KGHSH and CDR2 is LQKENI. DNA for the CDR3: TGTGCCAGCTCACCGGCAGATACGCAGTATTTT. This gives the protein CASSPADTQYF.

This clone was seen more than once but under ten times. CDR3 nucleotides: TGTGCCATCAGGGGGACTAGCGGGAGTGCCGGGGCCAACGTCCTGACTTTC. Translating gives CAIRGTSGSAGANVLTF. J is TRBJ2-6 and V is TRBV10-3; 14 bases fit TRBD2. V shed 6 bases, J shed 4 bases, and the junction held 5 bases outside the gene matches. CDR3 length: 17 amino acids. The germline V gene has CDR1 ENHRY and CDR2 SYGVKD.

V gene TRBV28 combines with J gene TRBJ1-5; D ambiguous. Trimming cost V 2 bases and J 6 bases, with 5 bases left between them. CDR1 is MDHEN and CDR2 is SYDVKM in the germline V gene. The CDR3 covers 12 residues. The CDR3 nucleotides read TGTGCCAGCAGTTTAGGCTCTCAGCCCCAGCATTTT. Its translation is CASSLGSQPQHF.

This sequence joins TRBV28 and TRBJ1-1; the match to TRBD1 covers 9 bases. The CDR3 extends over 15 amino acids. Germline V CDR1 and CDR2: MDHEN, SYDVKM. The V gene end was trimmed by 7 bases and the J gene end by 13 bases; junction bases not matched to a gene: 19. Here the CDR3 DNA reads TGTGCCAGCATTGGACAGGGGATTGCTAACCCCATTGGTTTCTTT. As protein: CASIGQGIANPIGFF.

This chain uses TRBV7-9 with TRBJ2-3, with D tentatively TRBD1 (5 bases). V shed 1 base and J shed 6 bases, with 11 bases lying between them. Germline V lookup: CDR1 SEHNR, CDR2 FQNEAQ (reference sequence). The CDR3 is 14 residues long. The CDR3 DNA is TGTGCCAGCAGCTTAGAAGGATGGGGCGATACGCAGTATTTT. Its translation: CASSLEGWGDTQYF.

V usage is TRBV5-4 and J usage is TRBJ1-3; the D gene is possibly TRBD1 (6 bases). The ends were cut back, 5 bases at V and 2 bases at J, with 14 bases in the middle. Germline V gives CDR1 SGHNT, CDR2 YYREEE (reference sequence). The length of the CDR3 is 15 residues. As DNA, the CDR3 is TGTGCCAGCAGAGAGGGGGGGGCGACTGGAAACACCATATATTTT. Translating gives CASREGGATGNTIYF.

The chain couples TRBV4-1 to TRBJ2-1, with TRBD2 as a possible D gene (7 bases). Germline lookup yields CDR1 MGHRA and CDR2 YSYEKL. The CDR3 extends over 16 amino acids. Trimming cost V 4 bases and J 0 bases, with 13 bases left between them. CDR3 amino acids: CASSPGGGFSYNEQFF. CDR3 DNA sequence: TGCGCCAGCAGCCCGGGGGGCGGATTCTCCTACAATGAGCAGTTCTTC.

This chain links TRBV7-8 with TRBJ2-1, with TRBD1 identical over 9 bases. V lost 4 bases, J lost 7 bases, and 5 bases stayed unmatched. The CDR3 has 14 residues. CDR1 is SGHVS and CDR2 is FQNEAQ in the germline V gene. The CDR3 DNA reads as TGTGCCAGCAGCTCTGACAGGGGGTTGAATGAGCAGTTCTTC. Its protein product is CASSSDRGLNEQFF.

The CDR3 protein is CASSSLAPTGETQYF. The CDR3 DNA reads as TGTGCCAGCAGCTCCCTAGCACCTACAGGGGAGACCCAGTACTTC. The chain carries TRBV7-9 and TRBJ2-5, with a weak D call TRBD1 (6 bases). V lost 4 bases, J lost 5 bases, and 17 bases lay in between. The germline CDR1 and CDR2 sequences are SEHNR and FQNEAQ (reference sequence). CDR3 length: 15 amino acids. Together with reference TRBV7-9 and TRBJ2-5, the CDR3 gives the full variable domain: DTGVSQNPRHKITKRGQNVTFRCDPISEHNRLYWYRQTLGQGPEFLTYFQNEAQLEKSRLLSDRFSAERPKGSFSTLEIQRTEQGDSAMYLCASSSLAPTGETQYFGPGTRLLVL.

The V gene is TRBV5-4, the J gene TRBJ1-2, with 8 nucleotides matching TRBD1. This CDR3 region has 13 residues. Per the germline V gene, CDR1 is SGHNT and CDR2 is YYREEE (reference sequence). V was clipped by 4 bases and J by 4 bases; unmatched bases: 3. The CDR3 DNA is TGTGCCAGCAGCCGGACAGGGACCTATGGCTACACCTTC. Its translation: CASSRTGTYGYTF.

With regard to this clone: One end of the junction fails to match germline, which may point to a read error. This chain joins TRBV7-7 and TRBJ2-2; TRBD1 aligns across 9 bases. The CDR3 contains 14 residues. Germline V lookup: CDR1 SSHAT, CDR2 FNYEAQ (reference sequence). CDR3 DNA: TGTGCTAGCACCGACAGGGGGGGTACCGGGGAGCTGTTTTTT. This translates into CASTDRGGTGELFF.

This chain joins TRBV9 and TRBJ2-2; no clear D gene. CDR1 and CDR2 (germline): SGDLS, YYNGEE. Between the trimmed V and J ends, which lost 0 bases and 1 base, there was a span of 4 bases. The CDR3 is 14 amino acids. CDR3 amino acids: CASSVELNTGELFF. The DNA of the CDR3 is TGTGCCAGCAGCGTAGAACTGAACACCGGGGAGCTGTTTTTT.

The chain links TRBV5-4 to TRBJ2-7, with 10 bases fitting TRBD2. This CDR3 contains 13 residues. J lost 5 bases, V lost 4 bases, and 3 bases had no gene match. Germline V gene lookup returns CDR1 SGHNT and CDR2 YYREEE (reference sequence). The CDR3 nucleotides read TGTGCCAGCAGCCGAGGACTAGCGGACGAGCAGTACTTC. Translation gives CASSRGLADEQYF.

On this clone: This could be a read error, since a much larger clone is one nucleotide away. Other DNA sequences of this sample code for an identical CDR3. CDR3 nucleotides: TGTGCCATCAGTGCTAGCGGTAGCTCCTACAATGAGCAGTTCTTC. This codes for CAISASGSSYNEQFF. The gene calls are TRBV10-3 and TRBJ2-1, with TRBD2 matching 7 bases. The trim removed 4 bases at V and 0 bases at J, leaving 3 bases unmatched. Germline V gene sequence: CDR1 ENHRY, CDR2 SYGVKD. This CDR3 has 15 amino acids.

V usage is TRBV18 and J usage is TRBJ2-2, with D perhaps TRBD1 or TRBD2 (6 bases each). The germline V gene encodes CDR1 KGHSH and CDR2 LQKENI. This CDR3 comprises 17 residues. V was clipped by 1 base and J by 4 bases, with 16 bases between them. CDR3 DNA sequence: TGTGCCAGCTCACCACAGGGGCGGGACACAATCACCGGGGAGCTGTTTTTT. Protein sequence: CASSPQGRDTITGELFF.

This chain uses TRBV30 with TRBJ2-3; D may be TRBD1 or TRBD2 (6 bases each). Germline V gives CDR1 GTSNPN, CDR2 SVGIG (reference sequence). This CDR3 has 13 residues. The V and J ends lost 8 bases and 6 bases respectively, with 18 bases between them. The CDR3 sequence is CAGGAGELDTQYF. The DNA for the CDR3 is TGTGCCGGCGGGGCAGGGGAATTGGATACGCAGTATTTT.

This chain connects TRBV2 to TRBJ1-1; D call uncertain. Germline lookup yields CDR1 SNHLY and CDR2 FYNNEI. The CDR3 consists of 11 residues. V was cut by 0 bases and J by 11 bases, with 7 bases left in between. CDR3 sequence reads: CASSEAALAFF. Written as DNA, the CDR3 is TGTGCCAGCAGTGAAGCGGCGTTGGCTTTCTTT.

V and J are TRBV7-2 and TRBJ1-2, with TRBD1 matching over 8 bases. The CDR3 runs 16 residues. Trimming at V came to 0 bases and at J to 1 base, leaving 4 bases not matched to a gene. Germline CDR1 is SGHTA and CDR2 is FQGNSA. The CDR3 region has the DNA TGTGCCAGCAGCTTAGCCGGACAGGGCCTTAACTATGGCTACACCTTC. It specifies CASSLAGQGLNYGYTF. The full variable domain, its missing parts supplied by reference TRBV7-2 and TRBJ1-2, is GAGVSQSPSNKVTEKGKDVELRCDPISGHTALYWYRQSLGQGLEFLIYFQGNSAPDKSGLPSDRFSAERTGGSVSTLTIQRTQQEDSAVYLCASSLAGQGLNYGYTFGSGTRLTVV.

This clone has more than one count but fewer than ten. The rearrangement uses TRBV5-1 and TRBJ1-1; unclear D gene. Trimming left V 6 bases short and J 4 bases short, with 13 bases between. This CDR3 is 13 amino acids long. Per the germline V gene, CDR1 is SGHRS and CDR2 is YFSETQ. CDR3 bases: TGCGCCAGCACCGATTTGAGAGGCACTGAAGCTTTCTTT. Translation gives CASTDLRGTEAFF.

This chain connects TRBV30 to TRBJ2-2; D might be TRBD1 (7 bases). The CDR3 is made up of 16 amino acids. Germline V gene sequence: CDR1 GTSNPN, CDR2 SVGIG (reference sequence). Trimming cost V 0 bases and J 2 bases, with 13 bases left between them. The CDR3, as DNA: TGTGCCTGGAGTGTACAGGGGCGGGGCAACACCGGGGAGCTGTTTTTT. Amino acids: CAWSVQGRGNTGELFF.

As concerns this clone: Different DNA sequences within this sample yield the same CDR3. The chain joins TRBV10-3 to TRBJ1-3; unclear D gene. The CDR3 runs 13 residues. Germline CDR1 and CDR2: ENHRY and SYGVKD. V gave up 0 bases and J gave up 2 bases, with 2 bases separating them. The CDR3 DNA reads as TGTGCCATCAGTGAGTCTCCTGGAAACACCATATATTTT. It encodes CAISESPGNTIYF.

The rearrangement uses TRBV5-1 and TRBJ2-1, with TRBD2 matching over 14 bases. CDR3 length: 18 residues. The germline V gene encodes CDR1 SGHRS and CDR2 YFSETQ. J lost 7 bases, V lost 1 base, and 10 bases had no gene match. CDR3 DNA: TGCGCCAGCAGCTTGAGACTAGCGGGGGGGCCGATACAGAATGAGCAGTTCTTC. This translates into CASSLRLAGGPIQNEQFF.

CDR3 DNA: TGCGCCAGCAGACCGGGACAGGGGGAGTATGGCTACACCTTC. It encodes CASRPGQGEYGYTF. The chain couples TRBV10-2 to TRBJ1-2, with 11 nucleotides matching TRBD1. This CDR3 has 14 amino acids. The junction had 5 bases not matched to a gene; V was cut back by 6 bases and J by 5 bases. The germline CDR1 and CDR2 sequences are WSHSY and SAAADI.